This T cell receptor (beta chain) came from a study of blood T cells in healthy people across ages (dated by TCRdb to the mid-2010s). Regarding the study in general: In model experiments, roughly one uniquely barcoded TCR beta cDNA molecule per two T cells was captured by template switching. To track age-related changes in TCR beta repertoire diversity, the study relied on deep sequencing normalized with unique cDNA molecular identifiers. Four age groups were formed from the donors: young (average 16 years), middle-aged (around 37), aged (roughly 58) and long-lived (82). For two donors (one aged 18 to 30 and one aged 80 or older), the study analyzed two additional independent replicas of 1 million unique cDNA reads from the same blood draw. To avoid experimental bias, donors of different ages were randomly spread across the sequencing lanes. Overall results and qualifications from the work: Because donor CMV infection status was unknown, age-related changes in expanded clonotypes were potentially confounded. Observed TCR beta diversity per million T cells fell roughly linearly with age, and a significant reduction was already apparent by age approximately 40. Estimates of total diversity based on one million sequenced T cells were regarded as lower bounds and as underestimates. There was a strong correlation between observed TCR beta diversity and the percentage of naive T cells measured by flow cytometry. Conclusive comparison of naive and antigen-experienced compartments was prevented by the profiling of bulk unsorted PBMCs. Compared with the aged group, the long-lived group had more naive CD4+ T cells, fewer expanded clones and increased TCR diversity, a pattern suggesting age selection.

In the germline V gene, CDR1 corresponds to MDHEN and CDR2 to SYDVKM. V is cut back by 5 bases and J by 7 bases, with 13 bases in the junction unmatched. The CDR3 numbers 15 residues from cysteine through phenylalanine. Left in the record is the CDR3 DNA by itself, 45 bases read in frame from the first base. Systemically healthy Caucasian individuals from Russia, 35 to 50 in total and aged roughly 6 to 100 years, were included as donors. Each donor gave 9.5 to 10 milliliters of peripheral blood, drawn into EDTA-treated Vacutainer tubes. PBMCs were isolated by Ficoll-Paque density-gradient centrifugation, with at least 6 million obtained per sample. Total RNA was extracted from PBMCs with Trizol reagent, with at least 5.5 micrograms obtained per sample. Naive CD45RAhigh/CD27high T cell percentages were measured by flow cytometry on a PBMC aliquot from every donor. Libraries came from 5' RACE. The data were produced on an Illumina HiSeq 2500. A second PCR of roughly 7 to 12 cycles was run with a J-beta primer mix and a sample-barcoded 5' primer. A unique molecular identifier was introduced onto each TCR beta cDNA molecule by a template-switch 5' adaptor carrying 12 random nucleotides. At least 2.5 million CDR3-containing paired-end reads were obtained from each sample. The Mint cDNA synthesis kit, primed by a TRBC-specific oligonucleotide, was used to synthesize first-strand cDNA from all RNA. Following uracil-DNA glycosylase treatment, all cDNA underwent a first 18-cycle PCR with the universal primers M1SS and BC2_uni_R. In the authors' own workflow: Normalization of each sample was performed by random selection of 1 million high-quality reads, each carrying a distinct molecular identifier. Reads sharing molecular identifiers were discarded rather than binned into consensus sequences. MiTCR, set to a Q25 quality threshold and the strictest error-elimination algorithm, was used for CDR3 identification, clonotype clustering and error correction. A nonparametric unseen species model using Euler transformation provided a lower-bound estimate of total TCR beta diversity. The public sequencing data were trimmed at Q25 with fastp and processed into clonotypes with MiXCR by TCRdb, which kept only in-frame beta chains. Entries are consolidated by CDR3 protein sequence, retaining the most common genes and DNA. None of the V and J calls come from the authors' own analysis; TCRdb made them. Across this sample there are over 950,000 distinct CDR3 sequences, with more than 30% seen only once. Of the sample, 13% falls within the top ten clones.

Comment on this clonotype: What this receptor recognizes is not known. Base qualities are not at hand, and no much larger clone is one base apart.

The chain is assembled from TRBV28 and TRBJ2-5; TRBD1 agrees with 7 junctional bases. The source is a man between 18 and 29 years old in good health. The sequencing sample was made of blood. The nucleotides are TGTGCCAGCAGTAGTTCCGGGACAGCCAAGAGGACCCAGTACTTC. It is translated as CASSSSGTAKRTQYF.